This T cell receptor beta chain was sequenced in a study of shared clonotypes between healthy human individuals. Germline V CDR1 and CDR2: SGHRS, YFSETQ. The CDR3 loop spans 15 amino acids. The J segment lost 5 bases and the V segment lost 3 bases, leaving 10 bases of the junction unmatched. The method was immunoSEQ multiplex PCR; TCRdb's version includes in-frame clones alone and lacks a portion of them. Among more than 1.2 million clones listed, 98% to 99% were seen once. This clonotype originated in a man younger than 40 in good health. The sequenced material came from naive CD4+ T cells sorted from blood. As for subset: CD45RA+ positively selected. The chain recombines TRBV5-1 with TRBJ2-5, with 7 bases lining up with TRBD1. The CDR3 nucleotides are TGCGCCAGCAGCTCTCTACAGGGGAATATGGAGACCCAGTACTTC. Protein sequence: CASSSLQGNMETQYF.